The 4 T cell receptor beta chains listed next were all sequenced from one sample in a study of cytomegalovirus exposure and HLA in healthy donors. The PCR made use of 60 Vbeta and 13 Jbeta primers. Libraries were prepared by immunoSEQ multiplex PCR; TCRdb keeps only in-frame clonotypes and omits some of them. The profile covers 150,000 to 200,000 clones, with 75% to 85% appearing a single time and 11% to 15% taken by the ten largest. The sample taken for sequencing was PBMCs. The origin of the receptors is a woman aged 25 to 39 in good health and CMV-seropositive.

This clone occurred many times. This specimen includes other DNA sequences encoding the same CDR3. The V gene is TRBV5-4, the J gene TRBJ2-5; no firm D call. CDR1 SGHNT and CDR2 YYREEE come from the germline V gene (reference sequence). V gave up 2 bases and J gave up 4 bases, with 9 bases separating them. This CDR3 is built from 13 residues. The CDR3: CASSFRGGETQYF. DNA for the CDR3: TGTGCCAGCAGCTTCAGAGGCGGAGAGACCCAGTACTTC.

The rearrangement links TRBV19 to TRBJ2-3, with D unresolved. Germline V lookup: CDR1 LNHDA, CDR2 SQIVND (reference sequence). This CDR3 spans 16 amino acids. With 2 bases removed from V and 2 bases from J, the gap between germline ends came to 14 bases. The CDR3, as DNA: TGTGCCAGTAGTATATCCAGCGCTTGGAACACAGATACGCAGTATTTT. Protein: CASSISSAWNTDTQYF.

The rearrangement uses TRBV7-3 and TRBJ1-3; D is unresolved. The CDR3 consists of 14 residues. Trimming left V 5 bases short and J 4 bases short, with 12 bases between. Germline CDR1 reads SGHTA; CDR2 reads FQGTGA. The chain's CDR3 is CASSQTPRGNTIYF. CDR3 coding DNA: TGTGCCAGCAGCCAGACTCCGCGGGGAAACACCATATATTTT.

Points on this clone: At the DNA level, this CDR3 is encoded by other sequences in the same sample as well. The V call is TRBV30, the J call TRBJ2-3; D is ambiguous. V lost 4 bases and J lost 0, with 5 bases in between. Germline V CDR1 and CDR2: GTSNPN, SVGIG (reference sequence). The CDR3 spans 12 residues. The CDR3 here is CAWTQSTDTQYF. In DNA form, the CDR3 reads TGTGCCTGGACACAGAGCACAGATACGCAGTATTTT. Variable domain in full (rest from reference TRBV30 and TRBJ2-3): SQTIHQWPATLVQPVGSPLSLECTVEGTSNPNLYWYRQAAGRGLQLLFYSVGIGQISSEVPQNLSASRPQDRQFILSSKKLLLSDSGFYLCAWTQSTDTQYFGPGTRLTVL.